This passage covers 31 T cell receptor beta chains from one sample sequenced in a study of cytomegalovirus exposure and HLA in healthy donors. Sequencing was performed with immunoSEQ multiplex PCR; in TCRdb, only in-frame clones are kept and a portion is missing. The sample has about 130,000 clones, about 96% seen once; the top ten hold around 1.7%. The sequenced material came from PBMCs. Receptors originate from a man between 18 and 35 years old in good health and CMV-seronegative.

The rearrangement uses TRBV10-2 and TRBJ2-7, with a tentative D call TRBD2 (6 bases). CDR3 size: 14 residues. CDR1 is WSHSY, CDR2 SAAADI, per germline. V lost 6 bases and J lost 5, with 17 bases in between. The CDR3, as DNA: TGCGCCAGCAGCCCGACTAGTGTTTTCGACGAGCAGTACTTC. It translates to CASSPTSVFDEQYF.

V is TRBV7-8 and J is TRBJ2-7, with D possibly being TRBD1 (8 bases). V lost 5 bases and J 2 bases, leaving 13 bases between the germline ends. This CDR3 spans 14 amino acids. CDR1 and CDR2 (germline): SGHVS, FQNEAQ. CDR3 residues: CASSEQGGAYEQYF. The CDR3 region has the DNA TGTGCCAGCAGCGAACAGGGGGGGGCCTACGAGCAGTACTTC.

CDR3 coding DNA: TGTGCCAGCAGCTTAGGGACTAGCGGGCCCCTAGATACGCAGTATTTT. The encoded protein is CASSLGTSGPLDTQYF. The chain links TRBV7-8 to TRBJ2-3; TRBD2 matches at 11 bases. The CDR3 spans 16 residues. From germline, CDR1 is SGHVS and CDR2 FQNEAQ. Unmatched junction bases numbered 5, after V lost 1 base and J lost 5 bases.

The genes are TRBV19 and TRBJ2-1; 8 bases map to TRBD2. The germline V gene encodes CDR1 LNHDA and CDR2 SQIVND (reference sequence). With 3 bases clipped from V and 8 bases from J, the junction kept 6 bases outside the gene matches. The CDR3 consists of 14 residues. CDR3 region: CASSIRTSMHEQFF. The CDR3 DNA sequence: TGTGCCAGTAGTATCAGGACTAGCATGCATGAGCAGTTCTTC.

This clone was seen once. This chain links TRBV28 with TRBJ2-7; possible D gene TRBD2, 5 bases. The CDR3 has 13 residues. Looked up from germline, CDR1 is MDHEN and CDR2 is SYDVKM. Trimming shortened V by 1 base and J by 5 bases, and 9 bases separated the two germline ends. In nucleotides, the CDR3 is TGTGCCAGCAGTTTATCGCCCGGGAACGAGCAGTACTTC. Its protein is CASSLSPGNEQYF.

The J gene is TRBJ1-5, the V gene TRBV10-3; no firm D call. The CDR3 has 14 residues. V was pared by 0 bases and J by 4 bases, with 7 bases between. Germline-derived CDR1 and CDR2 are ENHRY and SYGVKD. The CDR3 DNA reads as TGTGCCATCAGTGAGTCCTCGGGTAATCAGCCCCAGCATTTT. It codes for CAISESSGNQPQHF.

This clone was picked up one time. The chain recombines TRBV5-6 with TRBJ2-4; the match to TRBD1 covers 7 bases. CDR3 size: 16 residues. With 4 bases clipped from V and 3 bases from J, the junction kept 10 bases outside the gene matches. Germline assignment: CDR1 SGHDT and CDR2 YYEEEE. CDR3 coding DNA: TGTGCCAGCAGCCCCAAGACAGGGATGGGCAAAAACATTCAGTACTTC. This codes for CASSPKTGMGKNIQYF.

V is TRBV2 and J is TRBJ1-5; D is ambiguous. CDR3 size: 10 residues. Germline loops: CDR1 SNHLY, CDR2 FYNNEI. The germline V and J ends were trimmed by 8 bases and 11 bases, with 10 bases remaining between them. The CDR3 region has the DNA TGTGCCAGCGGGAGGGCTTCCCAGCATTTT. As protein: CASGRASQHF.

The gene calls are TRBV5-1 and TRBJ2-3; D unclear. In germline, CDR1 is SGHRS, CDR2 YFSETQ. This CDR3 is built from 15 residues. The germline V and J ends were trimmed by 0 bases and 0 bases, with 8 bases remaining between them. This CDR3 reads CASSLVSVSTDTQYF. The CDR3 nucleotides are TGCGCCAGCAGCTTGGTATCAGTAAGCACAGATACGCAGTATTTT.

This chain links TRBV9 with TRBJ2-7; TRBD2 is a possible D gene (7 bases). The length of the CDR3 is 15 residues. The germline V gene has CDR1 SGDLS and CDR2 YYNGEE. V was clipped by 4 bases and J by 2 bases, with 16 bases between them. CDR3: CASSPLSRGPYEQYF. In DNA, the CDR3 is TGTGCCAGCAGCCCCCTCTCGCGGGGGCCCTACGAGCAGTACTTC. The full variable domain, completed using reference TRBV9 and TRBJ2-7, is DSGVTQTPKHLITATGQRVTLRCSPRSGDLSVYWYQQSLDQGLQFLIQYYNGEERAKGNILERFSAQQFPDLHSELNLSSLELGDSALYFCASSPLSRGPYEQYFGPGTRLTVT.

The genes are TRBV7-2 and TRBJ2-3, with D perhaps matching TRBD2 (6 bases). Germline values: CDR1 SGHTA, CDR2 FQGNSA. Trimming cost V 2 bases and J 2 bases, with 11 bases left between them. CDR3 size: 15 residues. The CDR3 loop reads CASSLLRRVTDTQYF. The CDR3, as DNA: TGTGCCAGCAGCTTACTTCGGAGGGTCACAGATACGCAGTATTTT.

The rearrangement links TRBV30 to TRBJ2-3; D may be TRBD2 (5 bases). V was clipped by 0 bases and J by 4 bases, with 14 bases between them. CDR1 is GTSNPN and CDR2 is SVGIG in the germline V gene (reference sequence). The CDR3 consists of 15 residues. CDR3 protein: CAWSVEGSGADTQYF. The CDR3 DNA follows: TGTGCCTGGAGTGTGGAAGGGAGTGGAGCAGATACGCAGTATTTT. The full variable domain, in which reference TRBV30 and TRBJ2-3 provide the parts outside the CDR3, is SQTIHQWPATLVQPVGSPLSLECTVEGTSNPNLYWYRQAAGRGLQLLFYSVGIGQISSEVPQNLSASRPQDRQFILSSKKLLLSDSGFYLCAWSVEGSGADTQYFGPGTRLTVL.

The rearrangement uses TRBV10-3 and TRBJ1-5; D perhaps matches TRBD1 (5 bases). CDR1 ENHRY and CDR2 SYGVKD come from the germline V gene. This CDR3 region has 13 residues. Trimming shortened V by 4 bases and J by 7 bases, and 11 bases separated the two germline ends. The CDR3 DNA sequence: TGTGCCATCAGTGGGGGGGTTTCGCAGCCCCAGCATTTT. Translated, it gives CAISGGVSQPQHF.

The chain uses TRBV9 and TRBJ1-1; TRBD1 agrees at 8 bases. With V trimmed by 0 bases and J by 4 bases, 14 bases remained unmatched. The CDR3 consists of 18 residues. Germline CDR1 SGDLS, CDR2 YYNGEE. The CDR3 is CASSVDPGGAAGGTEAFF. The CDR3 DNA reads TGTGCCAGCAGCGTAGATCCAGGGGGCGCCGCAGGCGGCACTGAAGCTTTCTTT.

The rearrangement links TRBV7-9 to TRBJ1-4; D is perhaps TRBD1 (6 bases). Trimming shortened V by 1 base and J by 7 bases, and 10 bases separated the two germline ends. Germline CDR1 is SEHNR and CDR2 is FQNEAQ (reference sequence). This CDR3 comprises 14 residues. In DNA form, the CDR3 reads TGTGCCAGCAGCTTAGTCCAGGGGCGTGAAAAACTGTTTTTT. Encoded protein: CASSLVQGREKLFF.

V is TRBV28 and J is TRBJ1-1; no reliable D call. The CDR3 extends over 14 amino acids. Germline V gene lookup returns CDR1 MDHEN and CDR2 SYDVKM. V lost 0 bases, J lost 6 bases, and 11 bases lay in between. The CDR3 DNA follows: TGTGCCAGCAGTTTATGGGGAGGAGGGTCTGAAGCTTTCTTT. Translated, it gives CASSLWGGGSEAFF.

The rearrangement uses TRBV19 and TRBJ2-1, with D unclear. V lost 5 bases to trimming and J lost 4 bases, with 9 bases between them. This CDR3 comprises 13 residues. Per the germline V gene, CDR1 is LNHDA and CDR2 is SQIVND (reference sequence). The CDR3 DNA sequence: TGTGCCAGTAGTTCGACTGGATACAATGAGCAGTTCTTC. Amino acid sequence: CASSSTGYNEQFF.

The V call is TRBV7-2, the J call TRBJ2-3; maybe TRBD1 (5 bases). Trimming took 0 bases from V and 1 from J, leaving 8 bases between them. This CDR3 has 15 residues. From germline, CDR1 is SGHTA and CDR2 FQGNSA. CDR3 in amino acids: CASSLARRGTDTQYF. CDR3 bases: TGTGCCAGCAGCTTAGCACGCAGGGGCACAGATACGCAGTATTTT.

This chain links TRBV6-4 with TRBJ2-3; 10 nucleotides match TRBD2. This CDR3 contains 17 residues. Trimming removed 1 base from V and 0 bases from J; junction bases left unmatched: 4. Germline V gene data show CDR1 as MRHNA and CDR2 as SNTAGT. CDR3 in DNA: TGTGCCAGCAGTGACTATTGGACTAGCGGTAGCACAGATACGCAGTATTTT. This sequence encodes CASSDYWTSGSTDTQYF.

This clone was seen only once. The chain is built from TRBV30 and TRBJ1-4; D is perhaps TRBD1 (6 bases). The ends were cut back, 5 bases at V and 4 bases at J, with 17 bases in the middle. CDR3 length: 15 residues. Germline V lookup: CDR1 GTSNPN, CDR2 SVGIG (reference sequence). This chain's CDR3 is CAWAVRGLGNEKLFF. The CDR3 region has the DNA TGTGCCTGGGCGGTGCGGGGGCTGGGTAATGAAAAACTGTTTTTT.

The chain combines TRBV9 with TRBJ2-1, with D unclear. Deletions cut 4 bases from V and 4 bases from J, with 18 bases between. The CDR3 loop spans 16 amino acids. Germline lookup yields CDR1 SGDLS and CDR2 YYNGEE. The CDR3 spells CASSPPPGGVYNEQFF. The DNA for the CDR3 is TGTGCCAGCAGCCCCCCACCTGGCGGAGTTTACAATGAGCAGTTCTTC.

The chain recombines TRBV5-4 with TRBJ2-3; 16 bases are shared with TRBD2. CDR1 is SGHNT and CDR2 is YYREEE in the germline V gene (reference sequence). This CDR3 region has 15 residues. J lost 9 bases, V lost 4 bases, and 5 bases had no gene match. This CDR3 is CASSEGTSGRDTQYF. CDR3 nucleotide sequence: TGTGCCAGCAGCGAGGGGACTAGCGGGAGGGACACGCAGTATTTT. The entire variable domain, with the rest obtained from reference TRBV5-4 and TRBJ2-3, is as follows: ETGVTQSPTHLIKTRGQQVTLRCSSQSGHNTVSWYQQALGQGPQFIFQYYREEENGRGNFPPRFSGLQFPNYSSELNVNALELDDSALYLCASSEGTSGRDTQYFGPGTRLTVL.

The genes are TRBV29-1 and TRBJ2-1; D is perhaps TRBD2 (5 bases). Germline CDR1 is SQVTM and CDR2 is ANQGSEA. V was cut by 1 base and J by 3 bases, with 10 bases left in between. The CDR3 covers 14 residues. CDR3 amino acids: CSVEGAEIYNEQFF. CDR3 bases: TGCAGCGTTGAAGGAGCGGAGATCTACAATGAGCAGTTCTTC.

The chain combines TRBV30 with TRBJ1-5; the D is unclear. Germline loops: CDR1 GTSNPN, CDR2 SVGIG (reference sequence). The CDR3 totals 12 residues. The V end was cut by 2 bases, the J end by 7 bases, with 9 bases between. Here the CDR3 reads CAWSTIRQPQHF. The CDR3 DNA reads TGTGCCTGGAGTACTATACGACAGCCCCAGCATTTT.

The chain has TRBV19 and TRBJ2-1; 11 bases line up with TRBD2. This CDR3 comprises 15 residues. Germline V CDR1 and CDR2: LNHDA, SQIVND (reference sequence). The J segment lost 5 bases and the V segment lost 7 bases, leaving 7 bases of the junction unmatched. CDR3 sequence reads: CASNSLAGGDNEQFF. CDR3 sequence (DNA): TGTGCCAGTAATTCTCTAGCGGGAGGTGACAATGAGCAGTTCTTC.

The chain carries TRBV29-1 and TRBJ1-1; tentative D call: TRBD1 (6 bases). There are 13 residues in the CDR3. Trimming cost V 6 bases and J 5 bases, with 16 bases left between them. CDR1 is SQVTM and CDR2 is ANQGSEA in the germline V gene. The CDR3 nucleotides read TGCAGCGTCGGCAGGGGCGAAAGGACTGAAGCTTTCTTT. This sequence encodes CSVGRGERTEAFF.

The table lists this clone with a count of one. CDR3 sequence reads: CASIGEDDTEAFF. In DNA, the CDR3 is TGTGCCAGCATCGGGGAGGACGACACTGAAGCTTTCTTT. J is TRBJ1-1 and V is TRBV7-9; unclear D gene. The CDR3 spans 13 residues. The ends were cut back, 7 bases at V and 3 bases at J, with 12 bases in the middle. The V gene's germline CDR1 is SEHNR and CDR2 FQNEAQ (reference sequence).

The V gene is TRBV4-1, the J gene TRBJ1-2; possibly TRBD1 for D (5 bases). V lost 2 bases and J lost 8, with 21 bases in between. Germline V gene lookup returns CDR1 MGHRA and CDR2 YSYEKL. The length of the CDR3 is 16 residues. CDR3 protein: CASSQNQGLAVRGYTF. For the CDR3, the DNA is TGCGCCAGCAGCCAAAATCAGGGACTCGCGGTTAGAGGCTACACCTTC.

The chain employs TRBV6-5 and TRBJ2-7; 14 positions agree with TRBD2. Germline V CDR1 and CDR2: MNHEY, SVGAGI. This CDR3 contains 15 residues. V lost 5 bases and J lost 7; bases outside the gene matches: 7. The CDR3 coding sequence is TGTGCCAGCAGTGGGGGACTAGCGGGAGTCAATGAGCAGTACTTC. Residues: CASSGGLAGVNEQYF.

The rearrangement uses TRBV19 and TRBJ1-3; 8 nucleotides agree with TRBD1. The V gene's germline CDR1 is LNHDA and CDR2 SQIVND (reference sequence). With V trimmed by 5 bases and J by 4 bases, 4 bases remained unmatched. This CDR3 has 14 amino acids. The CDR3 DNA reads TGTGCCAGTAGTGTGACAGGGGACGGAAACACCATATATTTT. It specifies CASSVTGDGNTIYF. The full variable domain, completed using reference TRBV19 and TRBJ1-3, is DGGITQSPKYLFRKEGQNVTLSCEQNLNHDAMYWYRQDPGQGLRLIYYSQIVNDFQKGDIAEGYSVSREKKESFPLTVTSAQKNPTAFYLCASSVTGDGNTIYFGEGSWLTVV.

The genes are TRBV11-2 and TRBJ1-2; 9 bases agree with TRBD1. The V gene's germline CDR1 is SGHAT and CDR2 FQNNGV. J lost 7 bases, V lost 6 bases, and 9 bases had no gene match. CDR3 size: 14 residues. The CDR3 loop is CASRSTGTGFGYTF. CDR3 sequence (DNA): TGTGCCAGCAGATCAACCGGGACAGGGTTTGGCTACACCTTC.